This T cell receptor beta chain was profiled in a study of T cell responses to AZD1222 COVID-19 vaccine. Overall study results and limits: Clonal diversity may have been underestimated, and the donors were mostly white British, with more females than males. Just 5 to 7 AZD1222 recipients tested seropositive at baseline. Spike was spanned by vaccine-associated CD4 TCRs, which were dominant at 160-218 and 743-854. Spike-specific TCR depth and breadth grew after two AZD1222 doses.

Method: immunoSEQ multiplex PCR; TCRdb's copy keeps in-frame clones and lacks some. Among approximately 100,000 clones listed, just over 85% were seen once. Remarks on this clone: Its matching antigen is unknown.

V shed 5 bases, J shed 0 bases, and the junction held 6 bases outside the gene matches. The CDR3 is 17 amino acids. Germline CDR1 reads SEHNR; CDR2 reads FQNEAQ (reference sequence). The input for sequencing was peripheral blood, taken on day 0 of AZD1222 vaccination. The chain joins TRBV7-9 to TRBJ2-3, with TRBD2 matching 12 bases. The receptor's source is an adult in good health. The DNA of the CDR3 is TGTGCCAGCAGCAAGACCGGGACTAGCGGGAGCACAGATACGCAGTATTTT. Translation: CASSKTGTSGSTDTQYF.